This is a list of T cell receptor beta chains from one sample in a study of T cells after yellow fever vaccination. TCRdb used MiXCR to reprocess the 5' RACE reads, holding one entry per CDR3 protein. This table holds about 140,000 distinct CDR3 sequences, just over 6.5% found once. This sample comprised CD4+ T cells sorted from PBMCs, obtained 10 days after the yellow fever booster vaccination. Every receptor here comes from a man aged 30 to 39 who received the YFV17D yellow fever vaccine. CDR3s include the opening cysteine and the closing phenylalanine or tryptophan. The order of the fields is V gene, J gene, clone size, D gene, CDR3 protein, CDR3 DNA. A D gene is named only where the DNA matches it firmly. Clone size is stated in some rows and not others, as once, few, many or a class when expanded.

TRBV19,TRBJ1-5,many,TRBD1,CASSKGTGANQPQHF,TGTGCCAGTAGTAAGGGGACAGGGGCTAATCAGCCCCAGCATTTT
TRBV29-1,TRBJ2-1,many,TRBD2,CSVEDRKVQTSGNNEQFF,TGCAGCGTTGAAGATCGTAAAGTGCAGACTAGCGGTAACAATGAGCAGTTCTTC
TRBV24-1,TRBJ2-7,many,.,CATSDPNRGGVYEQYF,TGTGCCACCAGTGACCCAAACAGGGGAGGGGTATACGAGCAGTACTTC
TRBV7-9,TRBJ2-1,many,.,CASSLRGSRGKQFF,TGTGCCAGCAGCTTACGGGGCAGCCGGGGAAAGCAGTTCTTC
TRBV7-2,TRBJ2-7,.,.,CASSSTTAFIVYEQYF,TGTGCCAGCAGCTCCACGACCGCTTTCATTGTTTACGAGCAGTACTTC
TRBV7-2,TRBJ2-7,many,.,CASCRERNYEQYF,TGTGCCAGCTGTCGGGAGAGGAATTACGAGCAGTACTTC
TRBV20-1,TRBJ1-5,many,.,CSARLWGNQPQHF,TGCAGTGCTAGACTTTGGGGGAATCAGCCCCAGCATTTT
TRBV14,TRBJ1-2,many,.,CASSRNSLTGGYTF,TGTGCCAGCAGCCGGAACAGCTTAACAGGAGGCTACACCTTC
TRBV5-8,TRBJ2-1,many,TRBD2,CASSASGSDVYNEQFF,TGTGCCAGCAGCGCTAGCGGGAGTGACGTCTACAATGAGCAGTTCTTC
TRBV5-1,TRBJ2-3,many,.,CASSRASGTDTQYF,TGCGCCAGCAGTAGGGCGTCTGGGACAGATACGCAGTATTTT
TRBV14,TRBJ2-3,.,.,CASSQQPGLRLDTQYF,TGTGCCAGCAGCCAACAACCGGGACTCAGACTTGATACGCAGTATTTT
TRBV6-6,TRBJ1-2,few,TRBD1,CATRTGGYYGYTF,TGTGCCACCCGGACAGGGGGCTACTATGGCTACACCTTC
TRBV21-1,TRBJ2-1,many,.,CATYPCNEQFF,.
TRBV3-1,TRBJ2-3,many,.,CASSRMGGAQYF,TGTGCCAGCAGCCGGATGGGGGGTGCGCAGTATTTT
TRBV9,TRBJ2-7,few,.,CASSVVPDSYEQYF,TGTGCCAGCAGCGTAGTGCCGGACTCCTACGAGCAGTACTTC
TRBV29-1,TRBJ1-1,few,.,CSAFREGVNTEAFF,TGCAGCGCCTTTAGGGAGGGAGTAAACACTGAAGCTTTCTTT
TRBV20-1,TRBJ2-4,.,TRBD1,CSAPGQGRIQYF,TGCAGTGCACCTGGACAGGGTCGGATTCAGTACTTC